This entry concerns a single TCR beta chain. The data stem from a study of T cell changes during pregnancy in multiple sclerosis. Libraries were prepared by immunoSEQ multiplex PCR; TCRdb keeps only in-frame clonotypes and omits some of them. The repertoire holds about 40,000 clones, with 75% to 95% as singletons. The germline CDR1 and CDR2 sequences are MNHEY and SVGAGI. There are 15 residues in the CDR3. V trimming: 4 bases; J trimming: 4 bases; junction bases outside the gene matches: 5. The material sequenced was CD4+ T cells from peripheral blood mononuclear cells, taken in the second trimester of pregnancy. This clonotype was obtained from a female donor in good health, enrolled as a control in a pregnancy study. The V gene is TRBV6-5, the J gene TRBJ2-2, with TRBD2 matching 8 bases. The CDR3 DNA follows: TGTGCCAGCAGTTTTCAAGCGGGAGTCACCGGGGAGCTGTTTTTT. Protein sequence: CASSFQAGVTGELFF.